This T cell receptor (beta chain) was obtained from a study of blood T cells in healthy people across ages. A second PCR of roughly 7 to 11 cycles used a sample-barcoded 5' primer and a J-beta primer mix. A template-switch adaptor that had 12 random nucleotides put a tag on each cDNA molecule. From the 5' RACE reads, TCRdb called clonotypes with MiXCR, one entry per CDR3 protein. This sample has under 800,000 distinct CDR3 sequences; roughly 44% occur once, and the top ten carry 20% to 25%. Germline loops: CDR1 KGHSH, CDR2 LQKENI. The CDR3 loop spans 17 amino acids. The chain carries TRBV18 and TRBJ2-1, with 9 bases aligning to TRBD2. The better agreement between TRBJ2-7 and the DNA end casts doubt on the J call. This TCR came from a woman aged 60-75 years in good health. The source material was blood. This CDR3 reads CASSPRPSGTGYNEQYF. The CDR3 DNA sequence: TGTGCCAGCTCACCAAGGCCTAGCGGGACGGGGTACAATGAGCAGTACTTC.